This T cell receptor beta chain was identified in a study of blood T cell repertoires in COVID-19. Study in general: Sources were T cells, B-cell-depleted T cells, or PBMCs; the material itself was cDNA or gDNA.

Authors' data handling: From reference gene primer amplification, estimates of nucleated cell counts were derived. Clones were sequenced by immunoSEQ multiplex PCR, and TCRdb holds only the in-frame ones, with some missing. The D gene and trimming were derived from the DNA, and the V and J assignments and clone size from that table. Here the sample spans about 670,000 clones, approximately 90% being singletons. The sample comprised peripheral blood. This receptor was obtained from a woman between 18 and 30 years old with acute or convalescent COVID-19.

CDR3 DNA: TGTGCCAGCAGCTTACTACCTGGGGCAGCAAACGAGAACACTGAAGCTTTCTTT. Its translation is CASSLLPGAANENTEAFF. The genes are TRBV7-9 and TRBJ1-1; maybe TRBD1 (5 bases). Germline loops: CDR1 SEHNR, CDR2 FQNEAQ (reference sequence). V lost 2 bases and J lost 1, with 20 bases in between. The CDR3 has 18 residues.